The next 13 T cell receptor beta chains were all read from a single sample in a study of immune evolution from preneoplasia to lung adenocarcinoma. Repertoires were generated with immunoSEQ multiplex PCR, while TCRdb's copy carries only in-frame clones and drops some. The table records about 26,000 clones, around 74% of them present only once. Input material: FFPE invasive lung adenocarcinoma tissue. The receptors were sampled from a person aged 55 to 70 with invasive lung adenocarcinoma. Some clones in this sample may be carry-over from other donors' samples.

The genes are TRBV6-5 and TRBJ2-1; D uncertain. There are 14 residues in the CDR3. V gave up 6 bases and J gave up 3 bases, with 12 bases separating them. Germline CDR1 MNHEY, CDR2 SVGAGI. The CDR3 reads CASRHPGRYNEQFF. Written as DNA, the CDR3 is TGTGCCAGCAGACACCCGGGCCGCTACAATGAGCAGTTCTTC.

The chain uses TRBV29-1 and TRBJ2-3; no clear D. Germline V CDR1 and CDR2: SQVTM, ANQGSEA. V gave up 4 bases and J gave up 5 bases, with 7 bases separating them. The CDR3 consists of 11 residues. The CDR3 DNA is TGCAGCGTTGCTATCGGAGATACGCAGTATTTT. This translates into CSVAIGDTQYF.

The chain is built from TRBV18 and TRBJ1-4; the D is unclear. This CDR3 has 14 residues. The V gene lost 1 base and the J gene lost 4 bases, with 7 bases spanning the gap. Per the germline V gene, CDR1 is KGHSH and CDR2 is LQKENI. In DNA, the CDR3 is TGTGCCAGCTCACCACGGGCGGATAATGAAAAACTGTTTTTT. Its protein product is CASSPRADNEKLFF.

The chain recombines TRBV30 with TRBJ2-5; 9 nucleotides line up with TRBD1. Germline CDR1 GTSNPN, CDR2 SVGIG (reference sequence). Trimming took 3 bases from V and 2 from J; bases not matched to a gene: 7. The CDR3 sequence is 15 residues long. CDR3 amino acids: CAWSPTGGTQETQYF. CDR3 in DNA: TGTGCCTGGAGCCCAACAGGGGGCACACAAGAGACCCAGTACTTC.

A word on this clone: Other nucleotide sequences from this sample produce the same CDR3. V usage is TRBV18 and J usage is TRBJ1-5; a weak D match, TRBD1 (5 bases). Germline-derived CDR1 and CDR2 are KGHSH and LQKENI. The CDR3 consists of 15 residues. The V and J ends lost 1 base and 2 bases respectively, with 9 bases between them. DNA of the CDR3: TGTGCCAGCTCACCACGGGGGGATGGCAATCAGCCCCAGCATTTT. Translating gives CASSPRGDGNQPQHF.

The chain uses TRBV5-5 and TRBJ2-7; 10 bases match TRBD1. CDR1 SGHKS and CDR2 YYEKEE come from the germline V gene (reference sequence). J gave up 5 bases and V 7 bases, and 12 bases lay outside the gene matches. This CDR3 region has 15 residues. The CDR3 region has the DNA TGTGCCAGCTCACGAACCGGGACAGGGGCCCACGAGCAGTACTTC. Protein: CASSRTGTGAHEQYF.

J is TRBJ2-3 and V is TRBV30; TRBD1 might be the D (6 bases). This CDR3 contains 14 residues. V was cut by 0 bases and J by 0 bases, with 7 bases left in between. CDR1 and CDR2 (germline): GTSNPN, SVGIG (reference sequence). CDR3 in DNA: TGTGCCTGGAGTGTAAGGGGGAGCACAGATACGCAGTATTTT. Translation gives CAWSVRGSTDTQYF.

In regard to this clone: Other DNA sequences in this sample translate to the same CDR3. The gene calls are TRBV30 and TRBJ1-5, with D unclear. The CDR3 has 14 residues. The ends were cut back, 3 bases at V and 0 bases at J, with 9 bases in the middle. Germline V gene sequence: CDR1 GTSNPN, CDR2 SVGIG (reference sequence). The chain's CDR3 is CAWRSEASNQPQHF. The DNA of the CDR3 is TGTGCCTGGAGATCAGAGGCTAGCAATCAGCCCCAGCATTTT.

The chain recombines TRBV5-1 with TRBJ2-7; 7 nucleotides align to TRBD2. The CDR3 length is 14 residues. In germline, CDR1 is SGHRS, CDR2 YFSETQ. With 4 bases clipped from V and 3 bases from J, the junction kept 7 bases outside the gene matches. The CDR3 DNA follows: TGCGCCAGCAGCGCCGGAGGGACTAACTACGAGCAGTACTTC. It specifies CASSAGGTNYEQYF.

The CDR3 reads CASSLNMVSGEQYF. In DNA, the CDR3 is TGCGCCAGCAGCCTAAACATGGTGTCTGGGGAGCAGTACTTC. The chain combines TRBV5-1 with TRBJ2-7; the D is unclear. Germline loops: CDR1 SGHRS, CDR2 YFSETQ. The CDR3 consists of 14 residues. The ends were cut back, 4 bases at V and 7 bases at J, with 18 bases in the middle.

V and J are TRBV10-3 and TRBJ2-5, with D perhaps given as TRBD1 or TRBD2 (6 bases each). The germline V gene encodes CDR1 ENHRY and CDR2 SYGVKD. V was clipped by 8 bases and J by 5 bases, with 21 bases between them. The CDR3 spans 15 residues. CDR3 DNA: TGTGCCATCGGGTTAGGAGGGCAGGGGATGGAGACCCAGTACTTC. Protein: CAIGLGGQGMETQYF.

This clone has just one count. The chain couples TRBV11-3 to TRBJ2-3, with a possible D match to TRBD2 (6 bases). V was pared by 5 bases and J by 6 bases, with 18 bases between. CDR3 length: 15 amino acids. Germline V lookup: CDR1 SGHNT, CDR2 YENEEA. This chain's CDR3 is CASSLNGGTLDTQYF. The DNA for the CDR3 is TGTGCCAGCAGCCTCAACGGGGGAACGCTGGATACGCAGTATTTT.

The chain employs TRBV28 and TRBJ2-7; D is unclear. CDR1 is MDHEN and CDR2 is SYDVKM in the germline V gene. CDR3 length: 13 residues. Trimming took 5 bases from V and 9 from J, leaving 17 bases between them. CDR3 in DNA: TGTGCCAGCAGTACCCTCCAACCTAGGGTGCAGTACTTC. Encoded protein: CASSTLQPRVQYF.